Below, one T cell receptor beta chain is given with its context. This clonotype was picked up many times. Its target antigen remains unknown. Nothing much larger sits one base from this clone, and base qualities are not available. The 35 to 40 donors, aged roughly 6 to 95 years, were systemically healthy Caucasian individuals from Russia. Each donor gave approximately 9.4 milliliters of peripheral blood, drawn into EDTA-treated Vacutainer tubes. Ficoll-Paque density-gradient centrifugation was used to isolate PBMCs, with at least 7 million obtained per sample. Total RNA was extracted from PBMCs with Trizol reagent, with at least 6 micrograms obtained per sample. For every donor, an aliquot of PBMCs went through flow cytometry to measure the percentages of naive CD45RAhigh/CD27high T cells. The CDR3 spans 14 residues, from the cysteine through the phenylalanine. Of all the DNA, just the CDR3 is kept, 42 bases in frame from base 1. The germline V gene encodes CDR1 ENHRY and CDR2 SYGVKD. The germline ends are 13 bases apart after V is trimmed by 4 bases and J by 6 bases.

This specimen comes from a study of blood T cells in healthy people across ages (dated by TCRdb to 2013 to 2016). For the study in its entirety: In model experiments, roughly one uniquely barcoded TCR beta cDNA molecule per two T cells was captured by template switching. To avoid experimental bias, donors of different ages were distributed randomly across sequencing lanes. Using deep sequencing normalized with unique cDNA molecular identifiers, the study measured how TCR beta repertoire diversity changes with age. The donors were split into four age groups: young (average around 17 years), middle-aged (over 35), aged (more than 60) and long-lived (approximately 80). Using the same blood draw, the study looked at two additional independent replicas of 1 million unique cDNA reads for two donors, one aged 18 to 30 and the other aged 80 or older. What the study reported, not specific to this receptor: Donor CMV infection status was unknown, potentially confounding age-related changes in expanded clonotypes. Compared with the aged group, more naive CD4+ T cells, fewer expanded clones and increased TCR diversity were shown by the long-lived group, suggesting age selection. Because profiling used bulk unsorted PBMCs, naive and antigen-experienced compartments could not be compared conclusively. There was a strong correlation between observed TCR beta diversity and the percentage of naive T cells measured by flow cytometry. Observed TCR beta diversity per million T cells fell roughly linearly with age, and a significant reduction was already apparent by age around 44. Estimates of total diversity based on one million sequenced T cells were considered lower bounds and underestimates.

Library creation used 5' RACE. Instrument used: Illumina HiSeq 2500. A second PCR of about 7 to 12 cycles was run with a J-beta primer mix and a sample-barcoded 5' primer. A unique molecular identifier was introduced onto each TCR beta cDNA molecule by a template-switch 5' adaptor carrying 12 random nucleotides. Each sample yielded at least 3 million CDR3-containing paired-end reads. First-strand cDNA synthesis was performed from all RNA using the Mint cDNA synthesis kit, with priming by a TRBC-specific oligonucleotide. After uracil-DNA glycosylase treatment, a first 18-cycle PCR used universal primers M1SS and BC2_uni_R on all cDNA. In the paper's pipeline: Each sample was normalized by randomly selecting 1 million high-quality reads, each carrying a distinct molecular identifier. Reads sharing molecular identifiers were discarded rather than binned into consensus sequences. CDR3 identification, clonotype clustering and error correction used MiTCR with a Q25 quality threshold and the strictest error-elimination algorithm. A nonparametric unseen species model with Euler transformation was used to estimate lower-bound total TCR beta diversity. TCRdb passed the public sequencing reads through fastp at Q25 and MiXCR, retaining productive beta sequences. Every CDR3 protein is listed once, alongside the most common genes and DNA of its rows. In this record, the V and J calls reflect TCRdb's handling and not the investigators' own analysis. The sample table records about 670,000 distinct CDR3 sequences; 40% to 65% of these occur just once. The ten largest clones capture roughly 13% of the sample.

The TCR originated in a woman older than 75 in good health. Rearrangement joined TRBV10-3 to TRBJ2-1; no D gene is confidently identified. Specimen: blood. The CDR3 corresponds to CAISGVVSPNEQFF. The sequence in DNA is TGTGCCATCAGTGGGGTAGTTAGCCCCAATGAGCAGTTCTTC.